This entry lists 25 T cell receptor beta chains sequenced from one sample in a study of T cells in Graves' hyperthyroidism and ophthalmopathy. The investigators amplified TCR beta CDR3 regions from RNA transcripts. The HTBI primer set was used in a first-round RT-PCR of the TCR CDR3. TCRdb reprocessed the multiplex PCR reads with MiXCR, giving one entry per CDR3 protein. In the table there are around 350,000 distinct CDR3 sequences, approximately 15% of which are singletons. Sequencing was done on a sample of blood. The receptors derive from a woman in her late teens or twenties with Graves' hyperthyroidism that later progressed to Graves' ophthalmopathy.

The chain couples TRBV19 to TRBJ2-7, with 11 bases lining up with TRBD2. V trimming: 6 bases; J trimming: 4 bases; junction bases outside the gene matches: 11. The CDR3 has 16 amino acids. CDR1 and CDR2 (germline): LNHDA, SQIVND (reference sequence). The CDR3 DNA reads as TGTGCCAGTAGCATCCTACCGGGACTAGCGGATTACGAGCAGTACTTC. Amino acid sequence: CASSILPGLADYEQYF.

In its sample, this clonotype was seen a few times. The CDR3 DNA follows: TGTGCCAGTAGGCGACTAGCGGGAGGGCCGAATGAGCAGTTCTTC. This codes for CASRRLAGGPNEQFF. This chain uses TRBV19 with TRBJ2-1, with 14 bases lining up with TRBD2. This CDR3 region has 15 residues. Germline assignment: CDR1 LNHDA and CDR2 SQIVND (reference sequence). The V segment lost 6 bases and the J segment 7 bases; nucleotides outside the gene matches: 5.

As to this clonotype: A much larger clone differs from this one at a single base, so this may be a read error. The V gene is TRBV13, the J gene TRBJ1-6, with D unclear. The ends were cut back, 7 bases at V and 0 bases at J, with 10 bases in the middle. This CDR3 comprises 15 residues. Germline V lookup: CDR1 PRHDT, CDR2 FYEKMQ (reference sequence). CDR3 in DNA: TGTGCCAGCAACTCTGAAAGCTCCTATAATTCACCCCTCCACTTT. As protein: CASNSESSYNSPLHF. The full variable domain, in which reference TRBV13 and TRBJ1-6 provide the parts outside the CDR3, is AAGVIQSPRHLIKEKRETATLKCYPIPRHDTVYWYQQGPGQDPQFLISFYEKMQSDKGSIPDRFSAQQFSDYHSELNMSSLELGDSALYFCASNSESSYNSPLHFGNGTRLTVT.

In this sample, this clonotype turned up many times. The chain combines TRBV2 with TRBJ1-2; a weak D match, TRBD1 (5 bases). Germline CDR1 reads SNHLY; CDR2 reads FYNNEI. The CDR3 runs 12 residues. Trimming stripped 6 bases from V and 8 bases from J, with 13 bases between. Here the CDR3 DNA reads TGTGCCAGCAGCCGTTTCGGGGGGGGCTACACCTTC. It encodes CASSRFGGGYTF.

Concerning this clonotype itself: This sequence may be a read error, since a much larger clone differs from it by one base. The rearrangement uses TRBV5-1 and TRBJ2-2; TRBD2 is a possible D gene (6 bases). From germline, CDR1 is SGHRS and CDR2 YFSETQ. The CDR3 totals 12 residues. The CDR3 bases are TGCGCCAGCAGCTTGGAAGGCGGGGAGCGGTTTTTT. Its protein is CASSLEGGERFF.

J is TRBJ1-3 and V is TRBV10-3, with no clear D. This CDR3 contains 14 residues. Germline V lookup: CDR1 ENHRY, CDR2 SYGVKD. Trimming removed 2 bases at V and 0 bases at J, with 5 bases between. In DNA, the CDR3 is TGTGCCATCAGTGAGGGCAGCTCTGGAAACACCATATATTTT. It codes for CAISEGSSGNTIYF.

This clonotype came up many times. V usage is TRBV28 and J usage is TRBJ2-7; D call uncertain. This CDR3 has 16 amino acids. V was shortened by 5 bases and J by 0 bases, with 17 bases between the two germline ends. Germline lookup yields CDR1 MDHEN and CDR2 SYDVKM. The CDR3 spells CASSNQDGRSSYEQYF. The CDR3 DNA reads TGTGCCAGCAGTAACCAAGACGGTAGGAGCTCCTACGAGCAGTACTTC.

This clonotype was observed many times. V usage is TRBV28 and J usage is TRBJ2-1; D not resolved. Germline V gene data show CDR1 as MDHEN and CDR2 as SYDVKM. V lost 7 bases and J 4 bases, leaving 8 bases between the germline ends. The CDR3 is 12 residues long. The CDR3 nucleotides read TGTGCCAGCAACGGCGGATACAATGAGCAGTTCTTC. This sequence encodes CASNGGYNEQFF.

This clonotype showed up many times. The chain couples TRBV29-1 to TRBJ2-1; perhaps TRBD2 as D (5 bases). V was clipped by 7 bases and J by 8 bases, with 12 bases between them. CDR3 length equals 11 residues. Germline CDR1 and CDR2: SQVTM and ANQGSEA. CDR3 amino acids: CSALHGDEQFF. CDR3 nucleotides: TGCAGCGCCCTGCACGGGGATGAGCAGTTCTTC.

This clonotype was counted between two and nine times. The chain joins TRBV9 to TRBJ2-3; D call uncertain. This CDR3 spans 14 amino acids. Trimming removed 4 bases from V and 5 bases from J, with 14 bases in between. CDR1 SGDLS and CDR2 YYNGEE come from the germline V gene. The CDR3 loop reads CASSPSGVEDTQYF. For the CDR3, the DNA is TGTGCCAGCAGCCCCAGTGGGGTGGAAGATACGCAGTATTTT.

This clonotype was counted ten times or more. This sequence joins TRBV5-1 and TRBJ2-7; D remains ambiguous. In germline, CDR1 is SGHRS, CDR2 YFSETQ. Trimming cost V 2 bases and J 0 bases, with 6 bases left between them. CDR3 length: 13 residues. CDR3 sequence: CASSLTDSYEQYF. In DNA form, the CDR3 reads TGCGCCAGCAGCTTAACAGACTCCTACGAGCAGTACTTC.

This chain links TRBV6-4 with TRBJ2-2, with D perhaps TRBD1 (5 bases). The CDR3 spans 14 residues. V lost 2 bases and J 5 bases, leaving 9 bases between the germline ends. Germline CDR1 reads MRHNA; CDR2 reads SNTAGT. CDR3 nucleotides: TGTGCCAGCAGTGACCAAGGGGCGACCGGGGAGCTGTTTTTT. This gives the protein CASSDQGATGELFF.

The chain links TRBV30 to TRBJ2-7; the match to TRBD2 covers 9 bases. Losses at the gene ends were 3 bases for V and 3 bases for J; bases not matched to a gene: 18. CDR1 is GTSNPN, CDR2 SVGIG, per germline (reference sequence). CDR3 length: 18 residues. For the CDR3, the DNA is TGTGCCTGGAGGGGGAGCAGGGGTGGACTAGCGTCCTACTACGAGCAGTACTTC. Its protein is CAWRGSRGGLASYYEQYF.

In DNA form, the CDR3 reads TGCAGCGTTGATCTGGGGGAGCAGTACTTC. Translation gives CSVDLGEQYF. The chain recombines TRBV29-1 with TRBJ2-7, with D hard to call. The V gene's germline CDR1 is SQVTM and CDR2 ANQGSEA. This CDR3 comprises 10 residues. Trimming shortened V by 3 bases and J by 7 bases, and 7 bases separated the two germline ends.

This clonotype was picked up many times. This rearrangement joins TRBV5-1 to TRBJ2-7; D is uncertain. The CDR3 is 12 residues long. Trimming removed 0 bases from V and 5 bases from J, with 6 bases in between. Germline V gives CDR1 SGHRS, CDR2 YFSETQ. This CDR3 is CASSLGGDEQYF. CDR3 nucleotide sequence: TGCGCCAGCAGCTTGGGGGGTGACGAGCAGTACTTC.

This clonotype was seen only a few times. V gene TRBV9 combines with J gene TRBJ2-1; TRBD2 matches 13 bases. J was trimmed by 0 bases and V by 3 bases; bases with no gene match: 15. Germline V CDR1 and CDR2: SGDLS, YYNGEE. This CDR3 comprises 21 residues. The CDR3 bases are TGTGCCAGCAGCGACAGTACTCAGGGACTAGCGGGACCTAGCTCCTACAATGAGCAGTTCTTC. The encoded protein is CASSDSTQGLAGPSSYNEQFF. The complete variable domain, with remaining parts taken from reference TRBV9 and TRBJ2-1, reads DSGVTQTPKHLITATGQRVTLRCSPRSGDLSVYWYQQSLDQGLQFLIQYYNGEERAKGNILERFSAQQFPDLHSELNLSSLELGDSALYFCASSDSTQGLAGPSSYNEQFFGPGTRLTVL.

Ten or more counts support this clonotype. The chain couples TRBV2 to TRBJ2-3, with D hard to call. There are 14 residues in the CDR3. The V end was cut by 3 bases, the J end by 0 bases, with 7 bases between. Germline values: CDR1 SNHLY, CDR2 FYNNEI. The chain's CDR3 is CASSDRTSTDTQYF. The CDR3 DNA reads TGTGCCAGCAGTGACAGAACTAGCACAGATACGCAGTATTTT.

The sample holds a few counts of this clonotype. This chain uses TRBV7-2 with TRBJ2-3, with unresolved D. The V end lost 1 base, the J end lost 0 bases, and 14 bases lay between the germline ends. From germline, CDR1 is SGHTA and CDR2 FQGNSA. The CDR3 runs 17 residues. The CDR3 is CASSLVVARASTDTQYF. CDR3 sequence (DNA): TGTGCCAGCAGCTTAGTGGTGGCTAGGGCTAGCACAGATACGCAGTATTTT.

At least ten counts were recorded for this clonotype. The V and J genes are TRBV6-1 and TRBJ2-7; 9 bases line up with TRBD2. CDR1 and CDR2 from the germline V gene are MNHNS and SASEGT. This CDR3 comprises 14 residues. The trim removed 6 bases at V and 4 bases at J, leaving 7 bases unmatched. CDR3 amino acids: CASSPGLAIYEQYF. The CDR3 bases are TGTGCCAGCAGCCCGGGACTAGCTATATACGAGCAGTACTTC.

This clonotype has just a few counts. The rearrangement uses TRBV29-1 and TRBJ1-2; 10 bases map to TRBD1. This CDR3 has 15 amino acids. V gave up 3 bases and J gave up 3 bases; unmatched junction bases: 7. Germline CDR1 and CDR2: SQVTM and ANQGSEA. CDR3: CSVDGQGGSDYGYTF. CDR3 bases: TGCAGCGTTGACGGACAGGGGGGCTCGGACTATGGCTACACCTTC.

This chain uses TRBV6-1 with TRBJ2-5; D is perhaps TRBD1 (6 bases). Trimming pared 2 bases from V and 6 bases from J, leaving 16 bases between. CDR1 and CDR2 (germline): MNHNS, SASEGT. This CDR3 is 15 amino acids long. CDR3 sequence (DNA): TGTGCCAGCAGTGAACCAGGGGCCAGGAGGCAGACCCAGTACTTC. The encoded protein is CASSEPGARRQTQYF.

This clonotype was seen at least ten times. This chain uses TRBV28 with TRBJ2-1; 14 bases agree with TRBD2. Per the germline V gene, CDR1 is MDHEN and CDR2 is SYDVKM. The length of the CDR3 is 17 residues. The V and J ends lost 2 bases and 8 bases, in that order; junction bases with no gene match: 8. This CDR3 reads CASSLGTSGSSNDEQFF. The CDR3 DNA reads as TGTGCCAGCAGTTTAGGGACTAGCGGGAGTTCTAACGATGAGCAGTTCTTC.

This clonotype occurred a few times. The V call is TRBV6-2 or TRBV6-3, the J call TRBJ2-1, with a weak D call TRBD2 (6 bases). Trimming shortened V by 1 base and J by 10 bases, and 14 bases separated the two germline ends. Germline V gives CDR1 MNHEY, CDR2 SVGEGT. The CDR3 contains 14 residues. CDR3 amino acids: CASSYFDRDLEQFF. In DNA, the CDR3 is TGTGCCAGCAGTTACTTCGACCGGGACTTAGAGCAGTTCTTC.

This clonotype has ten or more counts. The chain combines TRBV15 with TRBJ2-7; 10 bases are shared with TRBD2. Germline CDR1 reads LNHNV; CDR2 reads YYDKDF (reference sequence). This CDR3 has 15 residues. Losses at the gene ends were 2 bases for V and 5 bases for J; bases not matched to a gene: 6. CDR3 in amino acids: CATSRSGRAFDEQYF. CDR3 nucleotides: TGTGCCACCAGCAGAAGCGGGAGGGCCTTCGACGAGCAGTACTTC.

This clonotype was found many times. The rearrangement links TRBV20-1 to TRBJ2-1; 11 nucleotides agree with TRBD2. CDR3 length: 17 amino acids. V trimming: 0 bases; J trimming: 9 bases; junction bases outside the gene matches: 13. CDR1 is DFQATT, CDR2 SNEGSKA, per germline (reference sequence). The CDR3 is CSARDLSGLAEGAEQFF. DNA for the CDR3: TGCAGTGCTAGAGATCTCTCGGGACTAGCGGAAGGTGCTGAGCAGTTCTTC.